This T cell receptor beta chain was captured by sequencing in a study of T cell responses to AZD1222 COVID-19 vaccine. General observations from the study: After two AZD1222 doses, spike-specific TCR breadth and depth rose versus day 0.

This table comes from immunoSEQ multiplex PCR, and its TCRdb copy is limited to in-frame clones, with some not included. The table has 80,000 to 95,000 clones, 90% seen once. Trimming shortened V by 3 bases and J by 7 bases, and 18 bases separated the two germline ends. CDR3 length equals 15 residues. From germline, CDR1 is SGHTA and CDR2 FQGNSA. This clone has just a few counts. Its antigen is as yet unknown. The chain is built from TRBV7-2 and TRBJ1-2, with a tentative D call TRBD1 (6 bases). The input for sequencing was peripheral blood, taken on day 0 of AZD1222 vaccination. This clonotype originated in an adult in good health. The CDR3 reads CASSLGPGVSSGYTF. CDR3 nucleotide sequence: TGTGCCAGCAGCTTGGGACCAGGGGTGTCTTCTGGCTACACCTTC.